Below, one TCR beta chain is given with its context. This sample was taken from a study of T cell changes during pregnancy in multiple sclerosis. TCRdb's table, derived via immunoSEQ multiplex PCR, lists solely in-frame clones and lacks some. The table records 50,000 or so clones, around 94% of them present only once. V was pared by 3 bases and J by 6 bases, with 15 bases between. The germline V gene has CDR1 KGHSH and CDR2 LQKENI. This CDR3 contains 15 residues. The input for sequencing was CD4+ T cells from peripheral blood mononuclear cells, taken in the third trimester of pregnancy. The sequence derives from a female donor with multiple sclerosis, enrolled in a pregnancy study. The V and J genes are TRBV18 and TRBJ2-1; D is possibly TRBD2 (6 bases). CDR3 sequence reads: CASSPGGNPLNEQFF. The CDR3 coding sequence is TGTGCCAGCTCACCCGGCGGGAACCCCCTCAATGAGCAGTTCTTC.